Presented here are 6 T cell receptor beta chains from one specimen sequenced in a study of T cell repertoires in cytomegalovirus infection. A single record per CDR3 protein comes from TCRdb applying MiXCR to the reads. The table has under 200,000 distinct CDR3 sequences, less than 25% seen once. No cognate antigen is known for these TCRs. Sequencing was performed on CD8+ T cells from cultured PBMCs, taken from culture after CMV antigen stimulation. The receptors originated from a human donor in good health (CMV status not recorded). Some clones in this sample may be carry-over from other donors' samples.

This chain joins TRBV20-1 and TRBJ1-1; 7 bases map to TRBD1. Germline V gene sequence: CDR1 DFQATT, CDR2 SNEGSKA (reference sequence). Germline trimming cut 5 bases from V and 4 bases from J; bases unmatched to any gene: 10. The CDR3 extends over 14 amino acids. The chain's CDR3 is CSALARQGRTEAFF. The CDR3 region has the DNA TGCAGTGCTCTGGCTCGACAGGGACGCACTGAAGCTTTCTTT.

This clonotype appeared a single time. The chain couples TRBV7-6 to TRBJ1-2; 7 bases are shared with TRBD1. V lost 5 bases, J lost 8 bases, and 14 bases stayed unmatched. The CDR3 spans 15 residues. Germline CDR1 is SGHVS and CDR2 is FNYEAQ. The CDR3 DNA is TGTGCCAGCAGCCTTTCGGGACAGAACATGAAAGGCTACACCTTC. Translating it yields CASSLSGQNMKGYTF.

This clonotype has just a few counts. V usage is TRBV7-6 and J usage is TRBJ2-7, with D maybe TRBD1 (5 bases). V lost 5 bases to trimming and J lost 3 bases, with 17 bases between them. Germline-derived CDR1 and CDR2 are SGHVS and FNYEAQ. The length of the CDR3 is 15 residues. This CDR3 reads CASSLRAAPLYEQYF. In DNA, the CDR3 is TGTGCCAGCAGCCTCAGGGCCGCCCCACTCTACGAGCAGTACTTC.

The chain couples TRBV6-5 to TRBJ2-5; 8 nucleotides agree with TRBD2. The length of the CDR3 is 15 residues. Trimming cost V 5 bases and J 4 bases; bases outside gene matches: 9. CDR1 and CDR2 (germline): MNHEY, SVGAGI. The DNA for the CDR3 is TGTGCCAGCAGTGAACTCGGGGGGGCCGGAGAGACCCAGTACTTC. This encodes CASSELGGAGETQYF.

In the case of this clonotype: One end of the junction does not line up with germline, which may come from a read error. This chain uses TRBV23-1 with TRBJ1-5; perhaps TRBD1 as D (6 bases). TRBV23-1 is sorted into the ORF group, with uncertain function. The CDR3 extends over 13 amino acids. The CDR3 DNA reads as TGTGCCAGCAGTCCCCAGGGGAATCAGCCCCAGCATTTT. Protein sequence: CASSPQGNQPQHF.

The chain's CDR3 is CASSYPFRTDTNTEAFF. CDR3 DNA sequence: TGTGCCAGCAGTTACCCCTTCCGGACAGACACGAACACTGAAGCTTTCTTT. The rearrangement uses TRBV6-2 or TRBV6-3 and TRBJ1-1; the D gene is possibly TRBD1 (6 bases). The CDR3 has 17 amino acids. The germline V gene encodes CDR1 MNHEY and CDR2 SVGEGT. The V gene lost 2 bases and the J gene lost 1 base, with 17 bases spanning the gap.